This record concerns one T cell receptor beta chain sequence. The antigen remains undetermined. The study ran its PCR with 60 Vbeta and 13 Jbeta primers. TCRdb keeps only in-frame clones here, not all; method: immunoSEQ multiplex PCR. This repertoire includes about 160,000 clones. This sample stems from a study of cytomegalovirus exposure and HLA in healthy donors. Study-level findings and limits: Only CMV serostatus was available as immune exposure information. With later analysis, a missense DCLRE1C variant became linked to TCR beta V- and J-gene trimming.

From germline, CDR1 is SGHRS and CDR2 YFSETQ. V was cut by 0 bases and J by 8 bases, with 9 bases left in between. CDR3 length equals 12 residues. The chain couples TRBV5-1 to TRBJ2-7; no clear D. This clonotype was sampled from a woman in her sixties in good health and CMV-seronegative. The sequenced sample was PBMCs. In nucleotides, the CDR3 is TGCGCCAGCAGCTTGGACAGTATTCAGCAGTACTTC. The encoded protein is CASSLDSIQQYF.